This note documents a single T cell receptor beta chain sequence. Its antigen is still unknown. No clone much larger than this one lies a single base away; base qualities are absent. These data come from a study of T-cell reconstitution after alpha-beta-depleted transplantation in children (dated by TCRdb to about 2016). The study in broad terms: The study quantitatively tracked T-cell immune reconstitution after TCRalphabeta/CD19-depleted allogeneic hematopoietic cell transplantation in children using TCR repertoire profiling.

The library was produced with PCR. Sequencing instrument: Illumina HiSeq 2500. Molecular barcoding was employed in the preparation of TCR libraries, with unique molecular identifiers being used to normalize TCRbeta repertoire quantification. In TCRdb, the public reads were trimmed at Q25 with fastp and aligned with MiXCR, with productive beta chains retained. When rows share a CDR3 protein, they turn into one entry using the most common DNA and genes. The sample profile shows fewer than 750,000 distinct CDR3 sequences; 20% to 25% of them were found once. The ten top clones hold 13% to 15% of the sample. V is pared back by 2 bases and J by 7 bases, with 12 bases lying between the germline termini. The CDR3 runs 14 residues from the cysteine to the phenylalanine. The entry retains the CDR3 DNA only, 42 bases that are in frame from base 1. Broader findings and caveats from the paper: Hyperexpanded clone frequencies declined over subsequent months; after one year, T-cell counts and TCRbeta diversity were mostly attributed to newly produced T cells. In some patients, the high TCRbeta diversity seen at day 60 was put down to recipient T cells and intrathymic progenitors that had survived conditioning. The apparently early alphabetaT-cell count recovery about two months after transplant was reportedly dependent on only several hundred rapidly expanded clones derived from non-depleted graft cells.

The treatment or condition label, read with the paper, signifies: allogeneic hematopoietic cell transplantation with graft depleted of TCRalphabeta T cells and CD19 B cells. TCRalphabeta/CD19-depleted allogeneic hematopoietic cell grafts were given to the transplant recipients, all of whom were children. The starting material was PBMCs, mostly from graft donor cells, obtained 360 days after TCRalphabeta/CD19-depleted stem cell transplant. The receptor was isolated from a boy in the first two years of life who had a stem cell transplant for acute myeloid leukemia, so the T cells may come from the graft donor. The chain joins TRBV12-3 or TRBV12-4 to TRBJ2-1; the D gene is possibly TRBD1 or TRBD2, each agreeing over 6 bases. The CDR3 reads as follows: CASSLRGARNEQFF. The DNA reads TGTGCCAGCAGTTTAAGGGGGGCGCGAAATGAGCAGTTCTTC.